This TCR beta chain was recovered during a study of T cell changes during pregnancy in multiple sclerosis. Data came from immunoSEQ multiplex PCR; TCRdb stores just in-frame clones and leaves some out. The data contain tens of thousands of clones, about 89% of them singletons. The CDR3 has 15 residues. The trim removed 2 bases at V and 1 base at J, leaving 2 bases unmatched. CDR1 is GTSNPN and CDR2 is SVGIG in the germline V gene (reference sequence). This sample comprised peripheral blood, obtained after pregnancy. The chain has TRBV30 and TRBJ2-7, with 13 positions matching TRBD2. This clonotype originated in a female donor with multiple sclerosis, enrolled in a pregnancy study. CDR3 DNA: TGTGCCTGGAGTAGGGGACTAGCGGGGTCCTACGAGCAGTACTTC. Amino acids: CAWSRGLAGSYEQYF. The variable domain in full, completed from reference TRBV30 and TRBJ2-7, reads SQTIHQWPATLVQPVGSPLSLECTVEGTSNPNLYWYRQAAGRGLQLLFYSVGIGQISSEVPQNLSASRPQDRQFILSSKKLLLSDSGFYLCAWSRGLAGSYEQYFGPGTRLTVT.